This TCR beta chain was found in a study of blood T cell repertoires in COVID-19. Unmatched junction bases numbered 1, after V lost 1 base and J lost 4 bases. This CDR3 has 15 amino acids. Looked up from germline, CDR1 is SGHTA and CDR2 is FQGNSA. Under the authors' procedure: Estimates of nucleated cell counts were drawn from the amplification of reference gene primers. Generated by immunoSEQ multiplex PCR, the TCRdb table keeps only in-frame clones and is missing some. The V and J calls and the clone size are those of that table, but D and trimming were determined from the DNA. In the table there are around 88,000 clones, around nine tenths of which are singletons.

This receptor was taken from a man aged 55-75 years with acute or convalescent COVID-19. V usage is TRBV7-2 and J usage is TRBJ1-1, with 12 bases matching TRBD1. Sequencing was done on a sample of peripheral blood. The DNA for the CDR3 is TGTGCCAGCAGCTTAGTGGGACAGGGGGCCACTGAAGCTTTCTTT. It specifies CASSLVGQGATEAFF.